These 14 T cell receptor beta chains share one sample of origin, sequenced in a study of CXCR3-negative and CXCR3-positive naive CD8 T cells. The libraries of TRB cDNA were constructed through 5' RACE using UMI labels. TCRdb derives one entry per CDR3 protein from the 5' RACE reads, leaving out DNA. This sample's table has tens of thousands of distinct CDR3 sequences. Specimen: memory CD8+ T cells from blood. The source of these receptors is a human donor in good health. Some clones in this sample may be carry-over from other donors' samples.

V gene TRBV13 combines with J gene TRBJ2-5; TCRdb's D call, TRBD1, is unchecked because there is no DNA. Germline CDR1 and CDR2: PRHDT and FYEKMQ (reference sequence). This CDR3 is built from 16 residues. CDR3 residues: CASSLEFGRGQETQYF.

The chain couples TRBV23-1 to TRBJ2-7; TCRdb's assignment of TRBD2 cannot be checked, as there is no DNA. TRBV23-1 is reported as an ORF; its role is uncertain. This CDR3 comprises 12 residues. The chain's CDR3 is CASRATRDEQYF.

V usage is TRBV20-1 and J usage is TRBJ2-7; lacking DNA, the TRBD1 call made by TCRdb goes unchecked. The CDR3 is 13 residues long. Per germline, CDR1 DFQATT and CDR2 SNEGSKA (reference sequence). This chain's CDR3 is CSATDRAAYEQYF.

The CDR3 protein is CASSPAGGGSPLHF. This chain uses TRBV14 with TRBJ1-6. The CDR3 has 14 residues. CDR1 SGHDN and CDR2 FVKESK come from the germline V gene.

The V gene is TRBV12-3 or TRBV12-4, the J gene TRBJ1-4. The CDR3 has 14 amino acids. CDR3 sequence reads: CASSPSLANEKLFF.

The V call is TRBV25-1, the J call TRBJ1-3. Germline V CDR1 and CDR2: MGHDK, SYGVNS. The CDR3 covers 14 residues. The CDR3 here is CASSEEVEGNTIYF.

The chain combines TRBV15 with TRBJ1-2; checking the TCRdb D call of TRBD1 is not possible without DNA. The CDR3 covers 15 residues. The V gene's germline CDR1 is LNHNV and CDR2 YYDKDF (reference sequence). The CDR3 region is CATRPGHPTNYGYTF.

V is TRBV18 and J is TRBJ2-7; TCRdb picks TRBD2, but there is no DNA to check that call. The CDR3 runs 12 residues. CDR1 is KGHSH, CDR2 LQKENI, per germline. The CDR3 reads CASSPEGYEQYF. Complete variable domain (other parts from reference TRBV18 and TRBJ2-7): NAGVMQNPRHLVRRRGQEARLRCSPMKGHSHVYWYRQLPEEGLKFMVYLQKENIIDESGMPKERFSAEFPKEGPSILRIQQVVRGDSAAYFCASSPEGYEQYFGPGTRLTVT.

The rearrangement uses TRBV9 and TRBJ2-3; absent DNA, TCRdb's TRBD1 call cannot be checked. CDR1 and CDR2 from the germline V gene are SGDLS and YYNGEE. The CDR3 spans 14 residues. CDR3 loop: CASSPSGGRNTQYF.

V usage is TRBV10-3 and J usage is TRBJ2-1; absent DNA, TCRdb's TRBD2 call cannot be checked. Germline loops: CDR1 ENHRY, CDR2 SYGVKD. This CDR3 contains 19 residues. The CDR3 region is CAISELGLAGVGGNNEQFF.

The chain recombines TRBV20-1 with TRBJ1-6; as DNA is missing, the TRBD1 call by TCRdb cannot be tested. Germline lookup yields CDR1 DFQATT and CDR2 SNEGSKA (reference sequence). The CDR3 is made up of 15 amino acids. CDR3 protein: CSATNAGGASSPLHF.

CDR3 region: CASSRGGPLNEQFF. This chain uses TRBV7-8 with TRBJ2-1; the TCRdb call, TRBD1, lacks DNA for checking. This CDR3 region has 14 residues. Germline-derived CDR1 and CDR2 are SGHVS and FQNEAQ.

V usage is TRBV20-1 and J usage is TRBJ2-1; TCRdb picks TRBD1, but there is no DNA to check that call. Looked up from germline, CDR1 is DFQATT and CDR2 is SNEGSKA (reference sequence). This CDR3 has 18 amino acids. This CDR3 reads CSARDHRTFARVYNEQFF.

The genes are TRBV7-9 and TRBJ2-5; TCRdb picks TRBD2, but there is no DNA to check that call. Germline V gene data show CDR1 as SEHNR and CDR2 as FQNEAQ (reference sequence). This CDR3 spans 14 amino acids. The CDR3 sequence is CASAAGHTQETQYF.